One and the same sample provided the 24 T cell receptor beta chains below, sequenced in a study of blood T cell repertoires in COVID-19. Generated by immunoSEQ multiplex PCR, the TCRdb table keeps only in-frame clones and is missing some. The sample consists of about 60,000 clones, 83% of them appearing once. Material: peripheral blood. These receptors all come from a man aged 50 to 59 with COVID-19, enrolled during active disease.

This rearrangement joins TRBV2 to TRBJ2-2; 7 bases agree with TRBD1. Germline V gene sequence: CDR1 SNHLY, CDR2 FYNNEI. V lost 11 bases to trimming and J lost 2 bases; unmatched junction nucleotides: 8. The CDR3 is 14 amino acids. The CDR3: CAGRTGVNTGELFF. As DNA, the CDR3 is TGTGCCGGCCGGACAGGTGTAAACACCGGGGAGCTGTTTTTT. Combining the CDR3 with reference TRBV2 and TRBJ2-2 gives the whole variable domain EPEVTQTPSHQVTQMGQEVILRCVPISNHLYFYWYRQILGQKVEFLVSFYNNEISEKSEIFDDQFSVERPDGSNFTLKIRSTKLEDSAMYFCAGRTGVNTGELFFGEGSRLTVL.

The chain has TRBV30 and TRBJ2-7; D is unresolved. The CDR3 has 11 amino acids. The germline V and J ends were trimmed by 5 bases and 4 bases, with 9 bases remaining between them. CDR1 GTSNPN and CDR2 SVGIG come from the germline V gene (reference sequence). The CDR3 reads CAWGPTYEQYF. DNA for the CDR3: TGTGCCTGGGGACCTACTTACGAGCAGTACTTC.

V usage is TRBV28 and J usage is TRBJ1-2; D not resolved. The CDR3 runs to 17 residues. Germline V gene data show CDR1 as MDHEN and CDR2 as SYDVKM. The ends were cut back, 7 bases at V and 2 bases at J, with 23 bases in the middle. This CDR3 reads CASTHGGSFKRNYGYTF. The CDR3 DNA sequence: TGTGCCAGCACCCACGGCGGAAGCTTCAAAAGAAACTATGGCTACACCTTC.

In its sample, this clone was seen a few times. The chain employs TRBV5-5 and TRBJ2-7, with 10 bases matching TRBD2. Germline CDR1 is SGHKS and CDR2 is YYEKEE (reference sequence). V gave up 4 bases and J gave up 4 bases; unmatched junction bases: 11. The CDR3 has 16 residues. This CDR3 is CASSQIGTSAVYEQYF. The DNA for the CDR3 is TGTGCCAGCAGCCAGATCGGGACTAGCGCAGTTTACGAGCAGTACTTC.

The chain couples TRBV30 to TRBJ2-7; 7 bases agree with TRBD1. The CDR3 runs 13 residues. CDR1 GTSNPN and CDR2 SVGIG come from the germline V gene (reference sequence). V shed 5 bases, J shed 0 bases, and the junction held 4 bases outside the gene matches. The DNA for the CDR3 is TGTGCCTGGGTGGCAGGGGGCTCCTACGAGCAGTACTTC. Translated: CAWVAGGSYEQYF.

This clone was seen a handful of times. This chain joins TRBV27 and TRBJ2-5; 8 nucleotides line up with TRBD2. The CDR3 covers 15 residues. Germline V gene sequence: CDR1 MNHEY, CDR2 SMNVEV (reference sequence). V shed 7 bases and J 2 bases; nucleotides not matched to a gene: 9. As DNA, the CDR3 is TGTGCCAGCATGAAATTGGGACTAGAACAAGAGACCCAGTACTTC. Protein: CASMKLGLEQETQYF.

This clone was detected only once. The rearrangement uses TRBV6-5 and TRBJ2-3, with D possibly matching TRBD1 (6 bases). The CDR3 spans 15 residues. V lost 8 bases and J lost 0, with 15 bases in between. CDR1 is MNHEY, CDR2 SVGAGI, per germline. This CDR3 reads CASGQPRTSTDTQYF. In nucleotides, the CDR3 is TGTGCCAGCGGACAGCCCCGAACGAGCACAGATACGCAGTATTTT.

The chain employs TRBV28 and TRBJ2-5; D is undetermined. V dropped 3 bases and J dropped 4 bases, with 15 bases sitting between them. CDR1 and CDR2 (germline): MDHEN, SYDVKM. The CDR3 contains 15 residues. Here the CDR3 DNA reads TGTGCCAGCAGTTTGGGCAGCCCCCTTGGAGAGACCCAGTACTTC. As protein: CASSLGSPLGETQYF.

J is TRBJ2-7 and V is TRBV28, with 10 positions matching TRBD1. Unmatched junction bases numbered 8, after V lost 4 bases and J lost 2 bases. Germline V gene data show CDR1 as MDHEN and CDR2 as SYDVKM. The CDR3 length is 16 residues. CDR3: CASSYAPGTGAYEQYF. In DNA form, the CDR3 reads TGTGCCAGCAGTTACGCCCCCGGGACAGGGGCCTACGAGCAGTACTTC.

The CDR3 here is CSVESGAEDTQYF. In DNA form, the CDR3 reads TGCAGCGTTGAAAGTGGGGCAGAGGATACGCAGTATTTT. The chain employs TRBV29-1 and TRBJ2-3, with D tentatively TRBD1 (5 bases). The V end was cut by 2 bases, the J end by 6 bases, with 12 bases between. Germline V gene lookup returns CDR1 SQVTM and CDR2 ANQGSEA. The CDR3 runs 13 residues.

The V call is TRBV19, the J call TRBJ1-4, with D perhaps matching TRBD1 (6 bases). CDR1 is LNHDA, CDR2 SQIVND, per germline (reference sequence). V was trimmed by 2 bases and J by 8 bases, leaving 21 bases between them. The CDR3 has 17 residues. CDR3 loop: CASSIRRGQGRSEKLFF. For the CDR3, the DNA is TGTGCCAGTAGTATAAGAAGAGGGCAGGGGAGATCGGAAAAACTGTTTTTT.

V usage is TRBV7-6 and J usage is TRBJ2-7, with TRBD1 matching 10 bases. The CDR3 runs 15 residues. J was trimmed by 3 bases and V by 5 bases; bases with no gene match: 7. CDR1 and CDR2 (germline): SGHVS, FNYEAQ. CDR3 region: CASSPRTGGNYEQYF. The CDR3 DNA is TGTGCCAGCAGCCCGCGGACAGGGGGAAACTACGAGCAGTACTTC.

The chain recombines TRBV9 with TRBJ2-2; the D gene is possibly TRBD2 (7 bases). This CDR3 is built from 17 residues. CDR1 is SGDLS and CDR2 is YYNGEE in the germline V gene. The V and J ends lost 4 bases and 6 bases respectively, with 22 bases between them. CDR3 sequence (DNA): TGTGCCAGCAGCCCCAGGGGTCTAGCGGAAAGGTCCGGGGAGCTGTTTTTT. Translating it yields CASSPRGLAERSGELFF.

CDR3 sequence (DNA): TGTGCCAGCAGCTATTATAACAGGGGAAACTATGGCTACACCTTC. Translated, it gives CASSYYNRGNYGYTF. The chain uses TRBV21-1 and TRBJ1-2; the D segment call TRBD1 is taken from the table without a DNA check. TRBV21-1 is a pseudogene segment. The CDR3 runs to 15 residues.

Only a few counts were recorded for this clone. J is TRBJ2-7 and V is TRBV20-1; TRBD2 matches 13 bases. The V gene end was trimmed by 3 bases and the J gene end by 1 base; junction bases not matched to a gene: 9. Per germline, CDR1 DFQATT and CDR2 SNEGSKA (reference sequence). The CDR3 consists of 17 residues. CDR3 sequence: CSASGLAGASLSYEQYF. The DNA of the CDR3 is TGCAGTGCTAGTGGACTAGCGGGAGCCAGTTTATCCTACGAGCAGTACTTC.

V is TRBV18 and J is TRBJ2-1, with 8 bases fitting TRBD2. CDR3 length: 12 residues. Per the germline V gene, CDR1 is KGHSH and CDR2 is LQKENI. After removal of 3 bases from V and 12 bases from J, the junction contained 4 bases not matched to a gene. DNA of the CDR3: TGTGCCAGCTCACCTGGGACTAGTGGGCAGTTCTTC. Translated: CASSPGTSGQFF.

The chain links TRBV6-4 to TRBJ2-1, with D unclear. The CDR3 loop spans 13 amino acids. Trimming left V 3 bases short and J 9 bases short, with 12 bases between. The germline V gene has CDR1 MRHNA and CDR2 SNTAGT. CDR3 amino acids: CASSDSQRGEQFF. CDR3 nucleotide sequence: TGTGCCAGCAGTGATAGTCAGCGCGGTGAGCAGTTCTTC.

This chain connects TRBV7-6 to TRBJ2-7; 8 nucleotides match TRBD1. J gave up 1 base and V 8 bases, and 7 bases lay outside the gene matches. Germline-derived CDR1 and CDR2 are SGHVS and FNYEAQ. This CDR3 region has 14 residues. CDR3 DNA sequence: TGTGCCAGCGCCGCCGGGACAGGATCCTACGAGCAGTACTTC. Its translation: CASAAGTGSYEQYF.

CDR3 nucleotides: TGTGCCAGTAGTAACTTCCCCGGACAGGGCTACGAGCAGTACTTC. Amino acid sequence: CASSNFPGQGYEQYF. The chain links TRBV19 to TRBJ2-7; 8 bases are a match to TRBD1. V dropped 4 bases and J dropped 3; count of bases not matched to a gene: 8. The germline CDR1 and CDR2 sequences are LNHDA and SQIVND (reference sequence). The CDR3 totals 15 residues.

The chain uses TRBV20-1 and TRBJ1-1, with D unclear. V lost 1 base and J lost 8, with 8 bases in between. This CDR3 spans 11 amino acids. In germline, CDR1 is DFQATT, CDR2 SNEGSKA (reference sequence). DNA of the CDR3: TGCAGTGCTAGAGCTCAGGTGGAAGCTTTCTTT. Its protein product is CSARAQVEAFF.

The J gene is TRBJ2-3, the V gene TRBV18; 11 bases match TRBD2. The germline V gene encodes CDR1 KGHSH and CDR2 LQKENI. CDR3 length: 15 residues. V lost 1 base, J lost 6 bases, and 3 bases stayed unmatched. The CDR3, as DNA: TGTGCCAGCTCACCACTTAGCGGGAGGGCGGATACGCAGTATTTT. It specifies CASSPLSGRADTQYF.

The CDR3 DNA sequence: TGTGCCAGCAGCCCCCCCGGCGGGAGGTACTACAATGAGCAGTTCTTC. Its translation is CASSPPGGRYYNEQFF. The V gene is TRBV3-1 (or the pseudogene TRBV3-2), the J gene TRBJ2-1, with 8 nucleotides matching TRBD2. The CDR3 consists of 16 residues. Germline V gene lookup returns CDR1 LGHDT and CDR2 YNNKEL (reference sequence). The ends lost 4 bases at V and 3 bases at J; junction bases unmatched: 8.

The gene calls are TRBV7-2 and TRBJ1-2; D possibly corresponds to TRBD1 (5 bases). Trimming pared 5 bases from V and 4 bases from J, leaving 17 bases between. Germline CDR1 is SGHTA and CDR2 is FQGNSA. The CDR3 runs to 15 residues. For the CDR3, the DNA is TGTGCCAGCAGCCTAGGAGAGGGGAGGATCTATGGCTACACCTTC. Its translation is CASSLGEGRIYGYTF.

This clone is a singleton in its sample. The V and J genes are TRBV30 and TRBJ1-2; possibly TRBD1 for D (6 bases). V was pared by 2 bases and J by 8 bases, with 12 bases between. Germline-derived CDR1 and CDR2 are GTSNPN and SVGIG (reference sequence). This CDR3 contains 12 residues. The CDR3 coding sequence is TGTGCCTGGAGTAGGGGGGGTAGGGGCTACACCTTC. Translating it yields CAWSRGGRGYTF.